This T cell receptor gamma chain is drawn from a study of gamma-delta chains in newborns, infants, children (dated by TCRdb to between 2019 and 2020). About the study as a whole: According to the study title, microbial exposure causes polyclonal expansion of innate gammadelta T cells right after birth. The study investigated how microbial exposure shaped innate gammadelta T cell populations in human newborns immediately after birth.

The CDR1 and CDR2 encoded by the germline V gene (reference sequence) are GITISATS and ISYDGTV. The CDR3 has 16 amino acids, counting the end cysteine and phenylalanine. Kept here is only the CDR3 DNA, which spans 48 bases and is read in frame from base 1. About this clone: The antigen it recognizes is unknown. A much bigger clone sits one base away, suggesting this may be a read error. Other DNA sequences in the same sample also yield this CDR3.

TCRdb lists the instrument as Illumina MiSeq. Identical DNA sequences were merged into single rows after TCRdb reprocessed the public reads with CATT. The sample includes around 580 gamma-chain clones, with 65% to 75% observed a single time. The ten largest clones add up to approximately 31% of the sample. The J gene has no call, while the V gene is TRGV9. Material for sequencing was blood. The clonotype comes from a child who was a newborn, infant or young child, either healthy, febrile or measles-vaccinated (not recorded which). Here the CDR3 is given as CALWEVRELGKKIKVF. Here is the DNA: TGTGCCTTGTGGGAGGTGCGGGAGTTGGGCAAAAAAATCAAGGTCTTT.